This TCR beta chain appears in the sequencing data of a study of blood T cell repertoires in COVID-19. Background on the study: Donors in the United States, Italy and Spain gave samples during acute or convalescent COVID-19. PBMCs, B-cell-depleted T cells, or T cells provided the cDNA or gDNA that made up the material.

Original analysis: Researchers report that nucleated cell counts were estimated from reference gene primer amplification. TCRdb keeps only in-frame clones here, not all; method: immunoSEQ multiplex PCR. V, J and clone size were drawn from that table, and D and trimming were deduced from the DNA. The sample contains under 300,000 clones, 84% of which appear only once. The CDR3 has 13 residues. Trimming removed 4 bases at V and 4 bases at J, with 10 bases between. Germline assignment: CDR1 MDHEN and CDR2 SYDVKM. The genes are TRBV28 and TRBJ1-2; a weak D match, TRBD1 (5 bases). The source is a man aged 50-60 years with acute or convalescent COVID-19. Material: peripheral blood. The CDR3, as DNA: TGTGCCAGCAGTTCATGGGACTTCTATGGCTACACCTTC. Protein product: CASSSWDFYGYTF.